These T cell receptor beta chains were read from a single sample in a study of T-cell reconstitution after alpha-beta-depleted transplantation in children. TCRdb recomputed calls from the PCR reads with MiXCR, one row per CDR3 protein. The sample yields hundreds of thousands of distinct CDR3 sequences, about 12% seen once. The sequencing here drew on PBMCs from the stem cell graft donor, taken from the stem cell graft. The receptors originated from a human donor who donated a stem cell graft to a child with acute lymphoblastic leukemia. Both conserved end residues are part of each CDR3. Fields, in order: J gene, V gene, CDR3 protein.

j_call: TRBJ1-1; v_call: TRBV4-1; cdr3_aa: CASSLHRGGANTEAFF
j_call: TRBJ1-1; v_call: TRBV10-3; cdr3_aa: CAIRGAGQAFF
j_call: TRBJ1-3; v_call: TRBV9; cdr3_aa: CASSVNRRGERGNTIYF
j_call: TRBJ1-3; v_call: TRBV4-3; cdr3_aa: CASSQDFWIGEVVGNTIYF
j_call: TRBJ2-2; v_call: TRBV28; cdr3_aa: CASTSAAGGLSRYTGELFF
j_call: TRBJ1-1; v_call: TRBV6-2/TRBV6-3; cdr3_aa: CASSYGRGTSSTEAFF
j_call: TRBJ2-7; v_call: TRBV20-1; cdr3_aa: CSARTRQTGTSGRANEQYF
j_call: TRBJ2-5; v_call: TRBV6-2/TRBV6-3; cdr3_aa: CASSYSGAKETQYF
j_call: TRBJ1-6; v_call: TRBV28; cdr3_aa: CASSSRPYGTGNSPLHF
j_call: TRBJ2-3; v_call: TRBV11-2; cdr3_aa: CATQEASTDTQYF
j_call: TRBJ2-5; v_call: TRBV15; cdr3_aa: CATSSPGEQETQYF
j_call: TRBJ2-5; v_call: TRBV25-1; cdr3_aa: CASSEWDNQETQYF
j_call: TRBJ1-1; v_call: TRBV19; cdr3_aa: CASLPDRGKMNTEAFF
j_call: TRBJ2-5; v_call: TRBV20-1; cdr3_aa: CSAPPSTVQGETQYF
j_call: TRBJ2-3; v_call: TRBV4-3; cdr3_aa: CASSLSDRGQDTQYF
j_call: TRBJ1-6; v_call: TRBV6-5; cdr3_aa: CASSYPNSPLHF
j_call: TRBJ1-1; v_call: TRBV29-1; cdr3_aa: CSVERNTEAFF
j_call: TRBJ2-5; v_call: TRBV5-1; cdr3_aa: CASRRSEQETQYF
j_call: TRBJ2-3; v_call: TRBV11-2; cdr3_aa: CASSLDRGTDTQYF
j_call: TRBJ2-3; v_call: TRBV18; cdr3_aa: CASSPLVSTDTQYF
j_call: TRBJ2-7; v_call: TRBV29-1; cdr3_aa: CSVPWGAGATYEQYF
j_call: TRBJ1-1; v_call: TRBV3-1; cdr3_aa: CASSQDDSLNTEAFF